These 30 T cell receptor beta chains were sequenced from one sample in a study of post-analysis software for immune sequencing data. Overall study findings and caveats: TRBV segments more frequent in patients than in controls numbered about five and included TRBV5-6, TRBV5-1 and TRBV20-1.

The antigens for these receptors are not known. Sequencing libraries made from TCR beta cDNA carried unique molecular identifiers. TCRdb re-analysed the PCR reads in MiXCR, keeping a single row per CDR3 protein. The sample records hundreds of thousands of distinct CDR3 sequences, just under 30% being singletons. The sequencing input was blood. The receptors were gathered from a girl aged 5-17 years with multiple sclerosis.

This sequence joins TRBV10-3 and TRBJ1-1, with 8 bases that match TRBD1. V lost 7 bases to trimming and J lost 3 bases; unmatched junction nucleotides: 4. Looked up from germline, CDR1 is ENHRY and CDR2 is SYGVKD. This CDR3 has 13 amino acids. CDR3: CAITPDRDTEAFF. DNA of the CDR3: TGTGCCATCACCCCGGACAGGGACACTGAAGCTTTCTTT.

This chain links TRBV29-1 with TRBJ1-2, with D unclear. Germline CDR1 SQVTM, CDR2 ANQGSEA. The CDR3 runs 12 residues. Trimming shortened V by 3 bases and J by 6 bases, and 11 bases separated the two germline ends. The CDR3 sequence: CSVDRLLDGYTF. The CDR3 DNA is TGCAGCGTTGACAGGCTCCTTGATGGCTACACCTTC.

This clonotype appeared many times. The V gene is TRBV20-1, the J gene TRBJ2-7; 8 bases are a match to TRBD1. V shed 5 bases and J 12 bases; nucleotides not matched to a gene: 15. This CDR3 is built from 13 residues. Germline V gives CDR1 DFQATT, CDR2 SNEGSKA (reference sequence). This chain's CDR3 is CSARQTGASSRYF. The CDR3 region has the DNA TGCAGTGCTCGCCAGACAGGGGCCTCTTCCCGGTACTTC.

This chain joins TRBV20-1 and TRBJ2-5, with 9 bases fitting TRBD1. The CDR3 totals 12 residues. The germline V gene encodes CDR1 DFQATT and CDR2 SNEGSKA (reference sequence). Unmatched junction bases numbered 1, after V lost 4 bases and J lost 4 bases. The CDR3 DNA reads TGCAGTGCTAAACAGGGGGCAGAGACCCAGTACTTC. It is translated as CSAKQGAETQYF.

This clonotype was seen only a few times. The gene calls are TRBV7-8 and TRBJ2-1, with 8 bases fitting TRBD2. This CDR3 comprises 17 residues. The trim removed 5 bases at V and 3 bases at J, leaving 12 bases unmatched. The germline CDR1 and CDR2 sequences are SGHVS and FQNEAQ. The CDR3: CASSLRVRTSGYNEQFF. The DNA for the CDR3 is TGTGCCAGCAGCCTAAGGGTCCGAACTAGCGGCTACAATGAGCAGTTCTTC.

The sample holds many counts of this clonotype. The chain recombines TRBV29-1 with TRBJ2-1; 7 bases line up with TRBD1. Losses at the gene ends were 4 bases for V and 0 bases for J; bases not matched to a gene: 3. Germline loops: CDR1 SQVTM, CDR2 ANQGSEA. This CDR3 comprises 14 residues. The CDR3 nucleotides are TGCAGCGTTGGGAACAGGGGCTCCTACAATGAGCAGTTCTTC. Protein product: CSVGNRGSYNEQFF.

This clonotype occurred a few times. V is TRBV7-2 and J is TRBJ2-5; tentative D call: TRBD1 (6 bases). V lost 2 bases to trimming and J lost 5 bases, with 18 bases between them. The germline V gene encodes CDR1 SGHTA and CDR2 FQGNSA. CDR3 length: 16 residues. CDR3 amino acids: CASSLSTHRVSETQYF. In nucleotides, the CDR3 is TGTGCCAGCAGCTTATCGACACACAGGGTATCGGAGACCCAGTACTTC.

The rearrangement joins TRBV28 to TRBJ2-5, with unresolved D. Trimming cost V 5 bases and J 1 base, with 8 bases left between them. The germline CDR1 and CDR2 sequences are MDHEN and SYDVKM. This CDR3 contains 13 residues. The CDR3: CASSPILQETQYF. The CDR3 bases are TGTGCCAGCAGTCCGATTCTCCAAGAGACCCAGTACTTC.

This rearrangement joins TRBV6-6 to TRBJ1-1, with a tentative D call TRBD1 (6 bases). V lost 6 bases and J lost 2, with 10 bases in between. The CDR3 spans 13 residues. The germline V gene has CDR1 MNHNY and CDR2 SVGAGI (reference sequence). The CDR3 DNA sequence: TGTGCCAGCAGACAGGACAGAAACACTGAAGCTTTCTTT. This encodes CASRQDRNTEAFF.

The table lists this clonotype with a few counts. The genes are TRBV6-5 and TRBJ2-1, with a possible D match to TRBD2 (6 bases). Germline V gene sequence: CDR1 MNHEY, CDR2 SVGAGI. V dropped 6 bases and J dropped 8 bases, with 20 bases sitting between them. This CDR3 contains 15 residues. The CDR3 DNA is TGTGCCAGCAGCGTACGGGACCGGCGGGGCGATGAGCAGTTCTTC. As protein: CASSVRDRRGDEQFF.

The chain recombines TRBV5-5 with TRBJ2-7, with D possibly TRBD1 on 6 matching bases. V gave up 7 bases and J gave up 3 bases, with 17 bases separating them. Germline CDR1 reads SGHKS; CDR2 reads YYEKEE (reference sequence). The length of the CDR3 is 14 residues. CDR3 loop: CASGPQGAYYEQYF. CDR3 nucleotide sequence: TGTGCCAGCGGACCACAGGGTGCCTACTACGAGCAGTACTTC. The whole variable domain, filled in from reference TRBV5-5 and TRBJ2-7, reads DAGVTQSPTHLIKTRGQQVTLRCSPISGHKSVSWYQQVLGQGPQFIFQYYEKEERGRGNFPDRFSARQFPNYSSELNVNALLLGDSALYLCASGPQGAYYEQYFGPGTRLTVT.

The chain's CDR3 is CASSFRRTGGTGELFF. DNA of the CDR3: TGTGCCAGCAGTTTCAGGAGGACAGGGGGGACCGGGGAGCTGTTTTTT. The rearrangement joins TRBV2 to TRBJ2-2, with 10 bases that match TRBD1. Germline trimming cut 5 bases from V and 5 bases from J; bases unmatched to any gene: 8. The CDR3 has 16 amino acids. Germline CDR1 reads SNHLY; CDR2 reads FYNNEI.

This clonotype was recorded a few times. The V call is TRBV7-9, the J call TRBJ2-1; TRBD2 aligns across 9 bases. This CDR3 spans 14 amino acids. The junction had 3 bases not matched to a gene; V was cut back by 3 bases and J by 6 bases. Germline CDR1 and CDR2: SEHNR and FQNEAQ (reference sequence). CDR3 sequence: CASSFSGSINEQFF. CDR3 DNA sequence: TGTGCCAGCAGCTTTAGCGGGAGTATCAATGAGCAGTTCTTC. The whole variable domain, remainder taken from reference TRBV7-9 and TRBJ2-1, is DTGVSQNPRHKITKRGQNVTFRCDPISEHNRLYWYRQTLGQGPEFLTYFQNEAQLEKSRLLSDRFSAERPKGSFSTLEIQRTEQGDSAMYLCASSFSGSINEQFFGPGTRLTVL.

The chain joins TRBV7-2 to TRBJ2-5, with 12 bases identical to TRBD2. CDR1 is SGHTA, CDR2 FQGNSA, per germline. The trim removed 3 bases at V and 11 bases at J, leaving 13 bases unmatched. CDR3 length: 16 residues. The CDR3 nucleotides are TGTGCCAGCAGCTTGCAGACTAGCGGGAGTACGCAGGAGCAGTACTTC. Translation gives CASSLQTSGSTQEQYF.

This clonotype was observed a few times. The chain employs TRBV12-3 or TRBV12-4 and TRBJ1-2; no definite D call. This CDR3 has 14 amino acids. Trimming stripped 1 base from V and 0 bases from J, with 6 bases between. CDR3 nucleotide sequence: TGTGCCAGCAGTTTAGGGCTTTCTAACTATGGCTACACCTTC. The encoded protein is CASSLGLSNYGYTF.

V gene TRBV7-2 combines with J gene TRBJ1-4; perhaps TRBD1 as D (5 bases). Germline V gene data show CDR1 as SGHTA and CDR2 as FQGNSA. The CDR3 is made up of 12 amino acids. Trimming took off 8 bases at V and 7 bases at J, with 11 bases between the two ends. This CDR3 is CASGGRAEKLFF. CDR3 nucleotide sequence: TGTGCCAGCGGTGGCAGGGCTGAAAAACTGTTTTTT.

The chain is built from TRBV19 and TRBJ2-1; possible D gene TRBD2, 5 bases. The CDR3 covers 14 residues. CDR1 is LNHDA and CDR2 is SQIVND in the germline V gene (reference sequence). Deletions cut 5 bases from V and 7 bases from J, with 15 bases between. The CDR3 protein is CASSPSDYLNEQFF. The CDR3 DNA sequence: TGTGCCAGTAGTCCTTCTGACTATCTGAATGAGCAGTTCTTC.

As concerns this clonotype: One end of the junction does not line up with germline, which may come from a read error. In nucleotides, the CDR3 is TGTGCCAGCAGTTTAGAAGGGGGACATTCACCCCCCCACTTT. Residues: CASSLEGGHSPPHF. V is TRBV12-3 or TRBV12-4 and J is TRBJ1-6; D might be TRBD1 (6 bases). This CDR3 is 14 amino acids long.

This clonotype was observed a handful of times. The chain carries TRBV20-1 and TRBJ1-1; D gene ambiguous. The V and J ends lost 0 bases and 4 bases respectively, with 12 bases between them. The CDR3 contains 14 residues. Looked up from germline, CDR1 is DFQATT and CDR2 is SNEGSKA (reference sequence). The CDR3 reads CSARDLKRITEAFF. CDR3 bases: TGCAGTGCTAGAGATCTTAAACGGATCACTGAAGCTTTCTTT.

The V gene is TRBV20-1, the J gene TRBJ2-1, with D maybe TRBD2 (6 bases). Looked up from germline, CDR1 is DFQATT and CDR2 is SNEGSKA (reference sequence). The CDR3 consists of 11 residues. Deletions cut 4 bases from V and 15 bases from J, with 16 bases between. CDR3 coding DNA: TGCAGTGCTACCGGCGCTCAGCGGGCGTTCTTC. Translation: CSATGAQRAFF.

This clonotype has ten or more counts. The chain couples TRBV28 to TRBJ2-7; 8 bases line up with TRBD1. Unmatched junction bases numbered 7, after V lost 2 bases and J lost 4 bases. In germline, CDR1 is MDHEN, CDR2 SYDVKM. The CDR3 contains 15 residues. As DNA, the CDR3 is TGTGCCAGCAGTTTACAGGGGGCTATCCAGTACGAGCAGTACTTC. Translation: CASSLQGAIQYEQYF.

This rearrangement joins TRBV20-1 to TRBJ1-2, with a tentative D call TRBD1 (5 bases). Trimming left V 1 base short and J 5 bases short, with 11 bases between. In germline, CDR1 is DFQATT, CDR2 SNEGSKA (reference sequence). This CDR3 region has 13 residues. In DNA, the CDR3 is TGCAGTGCTAGAGGGGGCATTTGTTATGGCTACACCTTC. Translating gives CSARGGICYGYTF.

This clonotype was counted only a few times. V usage is TRBV7-9 and J usage is TRBJ2-5; 10 bases fit TRBD2. This CDR3 comprises 19 residues. Per germline, CDR1 SEHNR and CDR2 FQNEAQ (reference sequence). Trimming removed 5 bases from V and 4 bases from J; junction bases left unmatched: 19. Here the CDR3 DNA reads TGTGCCAGCAGCGACCCGCCTAGATTAGCGGGGGGCCCGACAGAGACCCAGTACTTC. It specifies CASSDPPRLAGGPTETQYF. Full variable domain (outside the CDR3, taken from reference TRBV7-9 and TRBJ2-5): DTGVSQNPRHKITKRGQNVTFRCDPISEHNRLYWYRQTLGQGPEFLTYFQNEAQLEKSRLLSDRFSAERPKGSFSTLEIQRTEQGDSAMYLCASSDPPRLAGGPTETQYFGPGTRLLVL.

This clonotype has more than one count but fewer than ten. The chain has TRBV6-4 and TRBJ2-5; 7 bases are shared with TRBD1. Germline V gene sequence: CDR1 MRHNA, CDR2 SNTAGT. This CDR3 is 17 amino acids long. The V and J ends lost 4 bases and 3 bases, in that order; junction bases with no gene match: 14. Written as DNA, the CDR3 is TGTGCCAGCAGTGTGGGGTCCGGGACAGTAAATGAAGAGACCCAGTACTTC. It codes for CASSVGSGTVNEETQYF.

The sample holds a few counts of this clonotype. V is TRBV20-1 and J is TRBJ2-1; 7 bases align to TRBD2. The V gene end was trimmed by 5 bases and the J gene end by 3 bases; junction bases not matched to a gene: 7. CDR3 length: 14 amino acids. Per the germline V gene, CDR1 is DFQATT and CDR2 is SNEGSKA (reference sequence). CDR3 bases: TGCAGTGCTTCATGGGAGCGGGGCTACAATGAGCAGTTCTTC. This translates into CSASWERGYNEQFF.

The chain has TRBV3-1 and TRBJ2-1; D is uncertain. V gave up 0 bases and J gave up 12 bases, with 12 bases separating them. This CDR3 contains 13 residues. Germline CDR1 is LGHDT and CDR2 is YNNKEL (reference sequence). CDR3 sequence: CASSQDRTGWQFF. The CDR3 coding sequence is TGTGCCAGCAGCCAAGATCGGACGGGTTGGCAGTTCTTC.

This clonotype occurred a few times. The rearrangement uses TRBV4-3 and TRBJ1-2; D unresolved. Looked up from germline, CDR1 is LGHNA and CDR2 is YSLEER. This CDR3 spans 14 amino acids. The ends were cut back, 0 bases at V and 4 bases at J, with 9 bases in the middle. CDR3: CASSQESRGYGYTF. In nucleotides, the CDR3 is TGCGCCAGCAGCCAAGAAAGCAGAGGCTATGGCTACACCTTC.

This clonotype appeared a few times. This chain uses TRBV12-3 or TRBV12-4 with TRBJ1-5; D is unclear. The CDR3 runs 13 residues. V was shortened by 7 bases and J by 5 bases, with 12 bases between the two germline ends. CDR3 nucleotides: TGTGCCAGCACAACAGATTCCTATCAGCCCCAGCATTTT. Its translation: CASTTDSYQPQHF.

The chain couples TRBV14 to TRBJ1-2, with D unclear. V shed 8 bases and J shed 9 bases, with 10 bases lying between them. The CDR3 is 10 residues long. Germline V gene sequence: CDR1 SGHDN, CDR2 FVKESK. CDR3 sequence: CASPAFSYTF. CDR3 DNA: TGTGCCAGCCCCGCCTTTAGCTACACCTTC. The whole variable domain, filled in from reference TRBV14 and TRBJ1-2, reads EAGVTQFPSHSVIEKGQTVTLRCDPISGHDNLYWYRRVMGKEIKFLLHFVKESKQDESGMPNNRFLAERTGGTYSTLKVQPAELEDSGVYFCASPAFSYTFGSGTRLTVV.

The gene calls are TRBV20-1 and TRBJ2-7; no definite D call. CDR3 length equals 14 residues. CDR1 is DFQATT, CDR2 SNEGSKA, per germline (reference sequence). Trimming pared 0 bases from V and 2 bases from J, leaving 11 bases between. CDR3 region: CSARDSFPPYEQYF. As DNA, the CDR3 is TGCAGTGCTAGAGACAGTTTCCCACCCTACGAGCAGTACTTC.